This T cell receptor (beta chain) derives from a study of control samples from healthy donors and cancer patients. CDR3 length: 14 residues. V was pared by 10 bases and J by 7 bases, with 20 bases between. The V gene's germline CDR1 is LNHDA and CDR2 SQIVND (reference sequence). The table came from immunoSEQ multiplex PCR; TCRdb's copy has only in-frame clones and leaves some out. The sample holds some 110,000 clones; over 75% are singletons and the top ten take 0.95% to 1.3%. The specimen sequenced was PBMCs. The sequence came from a woman in her 50s with colorectal cancer. This chain connects TRBV19 to TRBJ1-3, with D possibly matching TRBD1 (6 bases). For the CDR3, the DNA is TGTGCCACCACCAACGAGCGGAGGGGGAACACCATATATTTT. Encoded protein: CATTNERRGNTIYF.